This TCR beta chain was identified in a study of cytomegalovirus exposure and HLA in healthy donors. About this clone itself: The antigen is unknown.

PCR involved 60 Vbeta and 13 Jbeta primers. Only in-frame clones appear in the TCRdb table, and some are missing; sequencing was by immunoSEQ multiplex PCR. Its table lists about 67,000 clones. Study-wide results and caveats: High specificity and sensitivity for cytomegalovirus status were reported for the classifier. Links to common viral pathogens appeared, in a later analysis, for several of the most significant clusters.

Germline CDR1 and CDR2: SGDLS and YYNGEE. V lost 0 bases, J lost 8 bases, and 12 bases lay in between. The CDR3 runs to 14 residues. Sequencing was done on a sample of PBMCs. The clonotype comes from a woman aged 40 to 50 in good health and CMV-seropositive. The chain has TRBV9 and TRBJ2-1; possibly TRBD2 for D (7 bases). CDR3 coding DNA: TGTGCCAGCAGCGTAGTTTCGGGGGGCGATGAGCAGTTCTTC. Translation gives CASSVVSGGDEQFF. Full variable domain (rest looked up from reference TRBV9 and TRBJ2-1): DSGVTQTPKHLITATGQRVTLRCSPRSGDLSVYWYQQSLDQGLQFLIQYYNGEERAKGNILERFSAQQFPDLHSELNLSSLELGDSALYFCASSVVSGGDEQFFGPGTRLTVL.